Below, 5 T cell receptor beta chains from the same sample are listed, as sequenced in a study of OX40 agonist ivuxolimab in advanced cancers. The library was generated by the immunoSEQ multiplex PCR assay. TCRdb limited this immuneACCESS table to in-frame rearrangements with V and J called. A share of clones is missing; checked studies link under half to unresolved V genes, and the rest is unexplained. The sample contains about 37,000 clones, approximately 90% of them found a single time. Of the sample, approximately 0.52% is held by the ten largest clones. Material: CD4+ or CD8+ T cells sorted from blood, obtained in a trial of the OX40 agonist ivuxolimab. Receptors originate from an adult with an advanced solid tumor such as melanoma, head and neck, liver or kidney cancer.

The chain has TRBV7-3 and TRBJ2-5; 8 nucleotides match TRBD2. Germline V gene data show CDR1 as SGHTA and CDR2 as FQGTGA. CDR3 length: 15 residues. V shed 2 bases, J shed 5 bases, and the junction held 7 bases outside the gene matches. The CDR3 DNA sequence: TGTGCCAGCAGCTTAGGTCTAGCGGGCGTGGAGACCCAGTACTTC. As protein: CASSLGLAGVETQYF. The whole variable domain, remainder taken from reference TRBV7-3 and TRBJ2-5, is GAGVSQTPSNKVTEKGKYVELRCDPISGHTALYWYRQSLGQGPEFLIYFQGTGAADDSGLPNDRFFAVRPEGSVSTLKIQRTERGDSAVYLCASSLGLAGVETQYFGPGTRLLVL.

The chain has TRBV18 and TRBJ2-7, with D possibly being TRBD1 (6 bases). Deletions cut 3 bases from V and 2 bases from J, with 11 bases between. This CDR3 has 14 amino acids. The germline V gene encodes CDR1 KGHSH and CDR2 LQKENI. In DNA, the CDR3 is TGTGCCAGCTCACCCGAGACAGGAGCCTACGAGCAGTACTTC. Its translation: CASSPETGAYEQYF.

J is TRBJ2-1 and V is TRBV6-5; TRBD2 is a possible D gene (7 bases). The CDR3 spans 14 residues. The germline V gene encodes CDR1 MNHEY and CDR2 SVGAGI. V dropped 5 bases and J dropped 8 bases, with 16 bases sitting between them. The CDR3 bases are TGTGCCAGCAGTGCCCCGACGGGGGGCGATGAGCAGTTCTTC. Residues: CASSAPTGGDEQFF.

This chain uses TRBV9 with TRBJ1-4; unclear D gene. V was cut by 3 bases and J by 3 bases, with 12 bases left in between. The germline V gene has CDR1 SGDLS and CDR2 YYNGEE. CDR3 length: 15 amino acids. This CDR3 reads CASSANGMSNEKLFF. CDR3 sequence (DNA): TGTGCCAGCAGCGCCAATGGGATGTCTAATGAAAAACTGTTTTTT. Filled out from reference TRBV9 and TRBJ1-4, the complete variable domain reads DSGVTQTPKHLITATGQRVTLRCSPRSGDLSVYWYQQSLDQGLQFLIQYYNGEERAKGNILERFSAQQFPDLHSELNLSSLELGDSALYFCASSANGMSNEKLFFGSGTQLSVL.

CDR3 in DNA: TGTGCCAGCAGCCCGCTCCGACAGGGGTACACTGAAGCTTTCTTT. Its translation is CASSPLRQGYTEAFF. The rearrangement uses TRBV11-2 and TRBJ1-1, with 8 bases matching TRBD1. The V and J ends lost 5 bases and 3 bases, in that order; junction bases with no gene match: 8. The CDR3 has 15 amino acids. Germline V gives CDR1 SGHAT, CDR2 FQNNGV. The variable domain in full, with the rest retrieved from reference TRBV11-2 and TRBJ1-1, is EAGVAQSPRYKIIEKRQSVAFWCNPISGHATLYWYQQILGQGPKLLIQFQNNGVVDDSQLPKDRFSAERLKGVDSTLKIQPAKLEDSAVYLCASSPLRQGYTEAFFGQGTRLTVV.